This T cell receptor (beta chain) originates from a study of PD-1 blockade in classical Hodgkin lymphoma. Study observations and caveats: Reported baseline diversity: healthy donors highest, relapsed/refractory patients lowest.

As to time point: cycle 4 day 1 (C4D1), after around six weeks of nivolumab. Every single patient, without exception, relapsed after autologous stem cell transplantation, and brentuximab vedotin exposure varied. Germline-derived CDR1 and CDR2 are SGDLS and YYNGEE. This CDR3 is 17 amino acids long. Trimming cost V 0 bases and J 1 base; bases outside gene matches: 4. Generated by immunoSEQ multiplex PCR, the TCRdb table keeps only in-frame clones and is missing some. The table lists over 25,000 clones, about 72% of them singletons, with approximately 4% in the top ten. Of note for this clone: Antigen: not known.

V gene TRBV9 combines with J gene TRBJ2-5, with TRBD2 matching over 12 bases. Here the sequenced sample was peripheral blood mononuclear cells (PBMCs), taken before the fourth cycle of nivolumab. This TCR came from a human donor with classical Hodgkin lymphoma. The CDR3 protein is CASSVAPSGGAQETQYF. In DNA form, the CDR3 reads TGTGCCAGCAGCGTAGCTCCTAGCGGGGGGGCCCAAGAGACCCAGTACTTC.